A selection of T cell receptor beta chains follows, all from one sample in a study of post-analysis software for immune sequencing data. TCRdb analysed the PCR reads with MiXCR anew, one entry per CDR3 protein. The sample yields hundreds of thousands of distinct CDR3 sequences, about 40% seen once. The sequencing sample was made of blood. The receptors come from a girl aged 10 to 17 with multiple sclerosis. Each CDR3 is given with its conserved first and last residue. Fields, in order: J gene, D gene, V gene, clone size, CDR3 protein, CDR3 DNA. A D gene is named only where the DNA matches it firmly. Rows give clone size only sometimes, using once, few, many, or a class for an expanded clone.

TRBJ2-2,TRBD1,TRBV9,.,CASSVEGAGGELFF,TGTGCCAGCAGCGTAGAGGGGGCCGGCGGGGAGCTGTTTTTT
TRBJ2-3,TRBD1,TRBV4-2,many,CASSPGLDRALGDTQYF,TGTGCCAGCAGCCCTGGTCTTGACAGGGCCCTGGGAGATACGCAGTATTTT
TRBJ2-1,.,TRBV7-2,many,CASSLDGGGLGVEQFF,TGTGCCAGCAGCTTAGACGGCGGGGGCCTCGGTGTTGAGCAGTTCTTC
TRBJ1-1,.,TRBV5-5,.,CASSWGGPGGLGYAFF,TGTGCCAGCAGCTGGGGAGGACCGGGGGGCCTCGGATACGCTTTCTTT
TRBJ1-6,.,TRBV10-3,.,CATTGADNSPPHF,TGTGCCACCACTGGAGCAGATAATTCACCCCCCCACTTT
TRBJ2-7,.,TRBV5-6,few,CASSFSLGVGQYF,TGTGCCAGCAGCTTTTCTCTGGGAGTCGGGCAGTACTTC
TRBJ2-7,.,TRBV29-1,.,CSAHRGGAEQYF,TGCAGCGCCCACAGAGGGGGTGCCGAGCAGTACTTC
TRBJ1-1,TRBD1,TRBV4-1,few,CASSLHDRDTEAFF,TGCGCCAGCAGCCTCCACGACAGGGACACTGAAGCTTTCTTT
TRBJ2-6,TRBD1,TRBV7-2,once,CASSWDRAAGANVLTF,TGTGCCAGCAGCTGGGACAGGGCGGCTGGGGCCAACGTCCTGACTTTC
TRBJ2-7,TRBD2,TRBV4-1,.,CASSLTTGTSNSYEQYF,TGCGCCAGCAGCTTAACCACAGGGACTAGCAACTCCTACGAGCAGTACTTC
TRBJ2-2,.,TRBV19,.,CASSPQPPKGTGELFF,TGTGCCAGTAGCCCACAGCCGCCCAAGGGGACCGGGGAGCTGTTTTTT
TRBJ2-6,.,TRBV7-9,many,CASSFTAGPNSGANVLTF,TGTGCCAGCAGCTTTACGGCAGGGCCTAACTCTGGGGCCAACGTCCTGACTTTC
TRBJ2-2,.,TRBV25-1,many,CASSVGPNTGELFF,TGTGCCAGCAGTGTAGGCCCGAACACCGGGGAGCTGTTTTTT
TRBJ2-1,.,TRBV7-6,many,CASSLTYNEQFF,TGTGCCAGCAGCTTAACCTACAATGAGCAGTTCTTC
TRBJ1-1,TRBD1,TRBV20-1,many,CSAPQGAGLGNTEAFF,TGCAGTGCTCCGCAGGGGGCGGGATTAGGTAACACTGAAGCTTTCTTT
TRBJ2-1,TRBD2,TRBV18,.,CASSPLPSGDNEQFF,TGTGCCAGCTCACCACTGCCTAGCGGGGACAATGAGCAGTTCTTC
TRBJ1-2,.,TRBV5-1,.,CASSLTHDYGYTF,TGCGCCAGCAGCCTGACCCATGACTATGGCTACACCTTC
TRBJ2-7,.,TRBV10-3,.,CASSDNSYEQYF,TGTGCCAGCAGTGACAACTCCTACGAGCAGTACTTC
TRBJ1-5,.,TRBV20-1,.,CSARDVTSGLGQPQHF,TGCAGTGCTAGAGATGTGACGTCTGGGTTGGGCCAGCCCCAGCATTTT
TRBJ1-2,TRBD1,TRBV6-5,many,CASSSLDRPLGYGYTF,TGTGCCAGCAGTTCCCTGGACAGGCCCCTAGGTTATGGCTACACCTTC
TRBJ2-1,.,TRBV5-1,.,CASSLGGPFYNEQFF,TGCGCCAGCAGCTTGGGAGGTCCGTTCTACAATGAGCAGTTCTTC
TRBJ2-6,.,TRBV7-9,many,CASSSPTNRGSGANVLTF,TGTGCCAGCAGCTCACCAACCAATCGGGGCTCTGGGGCCAACGTCCTGACTTTC
TRBJ1-2,TRBD1,TRBV6-6,.,CASSNTDRERMGYTF,TGTGCCAGCAGTAACACGGACAGGGAGCGAATGGGCTACACCTTC
TRBJ1-6,.,TRBV6-6,many,CASSGRGNSPLHF,TGTGCCAGCAGCGGAAGAGGTAATTCACCCCTCCACTTT
TRBJ2-1,TRBD2,TRBV5-1,many,CASSGGAGGYHNEQFF,TGCGCCAGCAGCGGGGGCGCGGGGGGTTACCACAATGAGCAGTTCTTC
TRBJ2-1,TRBD1,TRBV29-1,.,CSAHMTGIYEQFF,TGCAGCGCTCACATGACAGGGATTTATGAGCAGTTCTTC
TRBJ1-2,.,TRBV6-2/TRBV6-3,.,CASSYGGEFDGYTF,TGTGCCAGCAGTTACGGAGGGGAATTCGATGGCTACACCTTC
TRBJ1-5,.,TRBV24-1,many,CATSDLRQASNQPQHF,TGTGCCACCAGTGATTTGCGACAGGCTAGCAATCAGCCCCAGCATTTT
TRBJ2-3,TRBD1,TRBV6-2/TRBV6-3,.,CASGQGHPTDTQYF,TGTGCCAGCGGACAGGGGCATCCCACAGATACGCAGTATTTT
TRBJ2-3,.,TRBV5-1,.,CASSQGPQNTQYF,TGCGCCAGCAGCCAGGGACCGCAGAATACGCAGTATTTT
TRBJ1-2,TRBD1,TRBV24-1,.,CATSNRQGRGTF,TGTGCCACCAGTAACAGACAGGGCAGGGGCACCTTC
TRBJ2-2,.,TRBV5-1,.,CASSLESVSGELFF,TGCGCCAGCAGCTTGGAATCAGTAAGCGGGGAGCTGTTTTTT
TRBJ1-2,TRBD1,TRBV7-8,.,CASSSGTGGVLGYGYTF,TGTGCCAGCAGCTCCGGGACAGGGGGCGTATTAGGCTATGGCTACACCTTC
TRBJ2-5,.,TRBV12-3/TRBV12-4,once,CASSLAGGLGNEQYF,TGTGCCAGCAGTTTAGCGGGGGGGCTGGGCAATGAGCAGTACTTC
TRBJ2-1,.,TRBV7-3,many,CASSLTPQGYNEQFF,TGTGCCAGCAGCTTAACCCCCCAGGGCTACAATGAGCAGTTCTTC
TRBJ1-1,TRBD1,TRBV12-3/TRBV12-4,.,CASIKTGITEAFF,TGTGCCAGCATCAAGACAGGGATCACTGAAGCTTTCTTT
TRBJ2-5,TRBD2,TRBV10-3,.,CAISESGTTETQYF,TGTGCCATCAGTGAAAGCGGGACTACCGAGACCCAGTACTTC
TRBJ1-2,.,TRBV20-1,few,CSAGSGYTF,TGCAGTGCGGGGTCTGGCTACACCTTC
TRBJ2-7,TRBD1,TRBV5-1,.,CASSPGGGTGIYEQYF,TGCGCCAGCAGCCCGGGGGGAGGGACAGGGATCTACGAGCAGTACTTC
TRBJ2-1,.,TRBV20-1,.,CSAGTEGNEQFF,TGCAGCGCCGGGACCGAAGGCAATGAGCAGTTCTTC
TRBJ1-5,TRBD1,TRBV28,.,CASSGTGVGNQPQHF,TGTGCCAGCAGCGGGACAGGGGTTGGCAATCAGCCCCAGCATTTT
TRBJ1-4,TRBD1,TRBV10-3,many,CAISERDSEKLFF,TGTGCCATCAGTGAGAGGGACAGCGAAAAACTGTTTTTT
TRBJ1-1,.,TRBV12-3/TRBV12-4,many,CASGQPPRPEAFF,TGTGCCAGCGGACAACCGCCTCGGCCCGAAGCTTTCTTT
TRBJ2-3,.,TRBV4-2,many,CASSQRVGDTQYF,TGTGCCAGCAGCCAAAGGGTGGGAGATACGCAGTATTTT
TRBJ1-2,TRBD1,TRBV6-1,many,CASTPDRDYGYTF,TGTGCCAGCACCCCCGACAGGGACTATGGCTACACCTTC
TRBJ2-3,.,TRBV6-6,many,CASSPDSDTQYF,TGTGCCAGCAGTCCTGATTCAGATACGCAGTATTTT
TRBJ2-1,TRBD1,TRBV7-9,.,CASSSGWTGGLYEQFF,TGTGCCAGCAGCTCCGGGTGGACAGGGGGCTTGTATGAGCAGTTCTTC
TRBJ1-4,TRBD1,TRBV7-6,.,CASSFYTGTGPNEKLFF,TGTGCCAGCAGCTTTTATACCGGGACAGGACCCAATGAAAAACTGTTTTTT
TRBJ2-1,TRBD2,TRBV27,.,CASRVAGPNNEPFF,TGTGCCAGCAGAGTAGCGGGACCAAATAATGAGCCGTTCTTC
TRBJ1-1,.,TRBV28,.,CASSSQVTNTEAFF,TGTGCCAGCAGTTCGCAGGTGACGAACACTGAAGCTTTCTTT
TRBJ2-3,.,TRBV29-1,many,CSVAAGASDTQYF,TGCAGCGTTGCGGCAGGAGCTTCAGATACGCAGTATTTT
TRBJ2-1,.,TRBV25-1,.,CVSTRQGPSYNEQFF,TGTGTCAGCACCCGGCAGGGCCCCTCCTACAATGAGCAGTTCTTC
TRBJ2-7,.,TRBV10-3,.,CATAGASYEQYF,TGTGCCACCGCGGGGGCCTCCTACGAGCAGTACTTC
TRBJ2-1,.,TRBV20-1,many,CSARVTGASSYNEQFF,TGCAGTGCTAGAGTGACGGGGGCTTCCTCCTACAATGAGCAGTTCTTC
TRBJ2-1,TRBD2,TRBV4-1,few,CASSQGGTSGSDEQFF,TGCGCCAGCAGCCAAGGCGGGACTAGCGGGAGCGATGAGCAGTTCTTC